This T cell receptor (beta chain) derives from a study of T-cell reconstitution after alpha-beta-depleted transplantation in children. Broader study findings: One year after transplant, T-cell counts and diversity came mostly from newly produced T cells. Alpha-beta T cells about two months after transplant reportedly derived from several hundred expanded graft clones. Day-60 TCRbeta diversity that was high in some patients was derived from surviving recipient T cells and thymic progenitors.

V dropped 2 bases and J dropped 7 bases, with 13 bases sitting between them. Germline loops: CDR1 SGHRS, CDR2 YFSETQ. CDR3 length: 13 residues. Using unique molecular identifiers, the investigators prepared the TCRbeta library. TCRdb re-called the PCR reads through MiXCR, storing one row per CDR3 protein. Among roughly 310,000 distinct CDR3 sequences listed, around 20% were seen once. There are many counts of this clonotype. Antigen specificity is unknown. The sample was PBMCs, mostly from graft donor cells, taken 180 days after TCRalphabeta/CD19-depleted stem cell transplant. V is TRBV5-1 and J is TRBJ2-7; D remains ambiguous. The source of this sequence is a male patient aged 10-17 years who had a stem cell transplant for acute lymphoblastic leukemia, so the T cells may come from the graft donor. CDR3 protein: CASSLEPLGEQYF. In DNA, the CDR3 is TGCGCCAGCAGCTTAGAGCCCCTAGGAGAGCAGTACTTC.